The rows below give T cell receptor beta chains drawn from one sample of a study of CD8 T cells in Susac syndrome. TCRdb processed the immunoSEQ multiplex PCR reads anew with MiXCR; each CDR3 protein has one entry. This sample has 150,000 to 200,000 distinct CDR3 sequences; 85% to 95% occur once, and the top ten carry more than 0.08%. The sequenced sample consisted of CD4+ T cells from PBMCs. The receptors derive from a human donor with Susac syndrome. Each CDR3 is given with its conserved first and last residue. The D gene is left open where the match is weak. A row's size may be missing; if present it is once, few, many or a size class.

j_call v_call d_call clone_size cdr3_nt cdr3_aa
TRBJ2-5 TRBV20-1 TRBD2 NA TGCAGTGCTAGAGAGGGTCGGCGGGGGGACGAGACCCAGTACTTC CSAREGRRGDETQYF
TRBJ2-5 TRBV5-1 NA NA TGCGCCAGCAGCTTCCAGGCAGCGCAAGAGACCCAGTACTTC CASSFQAAQETQYF
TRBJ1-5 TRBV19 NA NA TGTGCCAGTAGTATAGGACGGGGATATCAGCCCCAGCATTTT CASSIGRGYQPQHF
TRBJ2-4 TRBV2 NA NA TGTGCCAGCAGTGCGGAACTCCCTGAAAACATTCAGTACTTC CASSAELPENIQYF
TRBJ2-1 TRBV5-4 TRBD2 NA TGTGCCAGCAGCTTGGGACTAGCGGGAGTCTCTTACAATGAGCAGTTCTTC CASSLGLAGVSYNEQFF
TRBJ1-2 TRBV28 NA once TGTGCCACCGTTAGGGGAAGGAGCTATGGCTACACCTTC CATVRGRSYGYTF
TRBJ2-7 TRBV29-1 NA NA TGCAGCGTTGAAGACTCCTACGAGCAGTACTTC CSVEDSYEQYF
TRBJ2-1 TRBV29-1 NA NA TGCAGCGTTGATCGGTCAAGTTGGTTCATTCAGGAGCAGTTCTTC CSVDRSSWFIQEQFF
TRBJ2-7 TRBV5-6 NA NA TGTGCCAGCAGCTTGGGGCCTAGCGAGCAGTACTTC CASSLGPSEQYF
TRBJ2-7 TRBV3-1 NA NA TGTGCCAGCAGCCAACAACCGGGACTGGTTAACGAGCAGTACTTC CASSQQPGLVNEQYF
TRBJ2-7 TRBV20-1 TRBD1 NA TGCAGTGCTAGTTCCGGGACAGGGGCTGACGAGCAGTACTTC CSASSGTGADEQYF
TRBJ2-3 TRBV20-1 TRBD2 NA TGCAGTGCTTCCCCTCCCCCGGGTGTCGGGGGAGCGGGAGTAACCATGCAGTATTTT CSASPPPGVGGAGVTMQYF
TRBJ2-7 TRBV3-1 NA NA TGTGCCAGCAGCCAAGAGACAGGGACTAGCTACGAGCAGTACTTC CASSQETGTSYEQYF
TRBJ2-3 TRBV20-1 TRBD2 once TGCAGTGCTAGTGGGGTCCGGGGGGGCACAGATACGCAGTATTTT CSASGVRGGTDTQYF
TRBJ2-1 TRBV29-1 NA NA TGCAGCGTTGATCTACTAGACGACAATGAGCAGTTCTTC CSVDLLDDNEQFF
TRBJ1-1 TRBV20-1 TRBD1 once TGCAGTGCTGGGACAGGGGCGTACACTGAAGCTTTCTTT CSAGTGAYTEAFF
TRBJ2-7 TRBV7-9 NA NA TGTGCCAGCAGCTTTGGAGGGAGTTGGGACGAGCAGTACTTC CASSFGGSWDEQYF
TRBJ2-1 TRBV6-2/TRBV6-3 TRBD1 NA TGTGCCAGCAGTTTCACTCCCGGGACAGGCAACAATGAGCAGTTCTTC CASSFTPGTGNNEQFF
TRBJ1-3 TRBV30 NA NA TGTGCCTGGAGTGTACGAGGGTCTAGAGCTGGAAACACCATATATTTT CAWSVRGSRAGNTIYF
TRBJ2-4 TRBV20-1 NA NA TGCAGTGCTGGAGGGGGATTAGCCAAAAACATTCAGTACTTC CSAGGGLAKNIQYF
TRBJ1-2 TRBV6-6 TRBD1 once TGTGCCAGCAGTTACTCGGAGGGGGCGATGGGTGGCTACACCTTC CASSYSEGAMGGYTF
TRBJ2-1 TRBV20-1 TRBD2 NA TGCAGTGCTAGACAACTGAAGCGGGGGAGCTCCTACAATGAGCAGTTCTTC CSARQLKRGSSYNEQFF
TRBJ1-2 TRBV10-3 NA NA TGTGCCATCAGTGAGTCGAGAGGGTCTAGGGGCTACACCTTC CAISESRGSRGYTF
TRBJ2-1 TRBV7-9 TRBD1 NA TGTGCCAGCAGGAGGGACAGAGACAATGAGCAGTTCTTC CASRRDRDNEQFF
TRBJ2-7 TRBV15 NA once TGTGCCACCAGCAGAGATCTTGTTCAGTCCTACGAGCAGTACTTC CATSRDLVQSYEQYF
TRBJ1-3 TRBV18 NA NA TGTGCCAGCTCACGAGGAATGGGAAACACCATATATTTT CASSRGMGNTIYF
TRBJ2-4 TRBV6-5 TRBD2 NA TGTGCCAGCACGACGGCGGGAGGGAACATTCAGTACTTC CASTTAGGNIQYF
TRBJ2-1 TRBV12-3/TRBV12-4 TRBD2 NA TGTGCCAGCAGTTCAGGACTAGCGGGAGTTGTTGAGCAGTTCTTC CASSSGLAGVVEQFF
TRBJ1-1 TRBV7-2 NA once TGTGCCAGCCAACTGGTTATGAACACTGAAGTTTTCTTT CASQLVMNTEVFF
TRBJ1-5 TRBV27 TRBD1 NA TGTGCCACCGGGACAGGGGGTCAGCCCCAGCATTTT CATGTGGQPQHF
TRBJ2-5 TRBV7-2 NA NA TGTGCCAGCAGCTTACCAGGGATCGGGCAAGAGACCCAGTACTTC CASSLPGIGQETQYF
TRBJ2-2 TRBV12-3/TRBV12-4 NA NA TGTGCCAGCAGTTTAGAGGTGGGAGAGCTGTTTTTT CASSLEVGELFF
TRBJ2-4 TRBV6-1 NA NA TGTGCCAGCAGTGATAGTAGTTGGGCAGCCAAAAACATTCAGTACTTC CASSDSSWAAKNIQYF
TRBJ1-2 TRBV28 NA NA TGTGCCAGCAGTTTAAGCGGGGGCAGGGGTAACTATGGCTACACCTTC CASSLSGGRGNYGYTF
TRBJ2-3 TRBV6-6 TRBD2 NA TGTGCCAGCTACGAGACTAGCGGGAGTTCAGATACGCAGTATTTT CASYETSGSSDTQYF
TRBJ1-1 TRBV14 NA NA TGTGCCAGCAGCCAAAATATGAACACTGAAGCTTTCTTT CASSQNMNTEAFF
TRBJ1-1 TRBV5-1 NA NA TGCGCCAGCAGCTTGGCCCCGGATGCCCCTGAAGCTTTCTTT CASSLAPDAPEAFF
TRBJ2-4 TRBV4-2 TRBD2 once TGTGCCAGCAGCCTTCGCTCAGCGGGAGGCCCCGCAGGCAAAAACATTCAGTACTTC CASSLRSAGGPAGKNIQYF
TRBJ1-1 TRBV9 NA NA TGTGCCAGCAGCCCCCGCGGAGAGAACACTGAAGCTTTCTTT CASSPRGENTEAFF
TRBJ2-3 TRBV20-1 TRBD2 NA TGCAGTGCTAGGTGGACTAGGACAGATACGCAGTATTTT CSARWTRTDTQYF
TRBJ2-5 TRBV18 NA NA TGTGCCAGCTCACCACCCGGGGCCCGCCAAGAGACCCAGTACTTC CASSPPGARQETQYF
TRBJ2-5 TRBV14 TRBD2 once TGTGCCAGCAGCCAAGGACTAGCGGGAGGGGAGACCCAGTACTTC CASSQGLAGGETQYF